This T cell receptor (beta chain) is drawn from a study of blood T cell repertoires in COVID-19. As for the study in general: T cells, B-cell-depleted T cells, or PBMCs provided the cDNA or gDNA that served as material.

This clone has only a few counts. Losses at the gene ends were 0 bases for V and 12 bases for J; bases not matched to a gene: 12. The length of the CDR3 is 15 residues. Germline V gene sequence: CDR1 MGHRA, CDR2 YSYEKL. Authors' data handling: Estimation of nucleated cell counts was performed using reference gene primer amplification. Method: immunoSEQ multiplex PCR; TCRdb's copy keeps in-frame clones and lacks some. V, J and clone size derive from that table, while D and trimming were established from the DNA sequence. The sample records approximately 200,000 clones, 80% to 90% being singletons. V is TRBV4-1 and J is TRBJ1-2, with TRBD1 matching over 8 bases. The clonotype comes from a man aged 25 to 40 with acute or convalescent COVID-19. Material for sequencing was peripheral blood. The CDR3 bases are TGCGCCAGCAGCCAAGAAACTGGACAGGGTCGATTTCACACCTTC. This sequence encodes CASSQETGQGRFHTF.